What follows describes a single T cell receptor beta chain. The CDR3 is 14 amino acids. Trimming shortened V by 7 bases and J by 6 bases, and 17 bases separated the two germline ends. The sample originates from a study of prognosis after radiotherapy for stage I lung cancer. Overall study: In 12 to 15 patients the disease was a newly diagnosed primary stage I lung tumor, whereas a few had oligometastatic NSCLC following surgical resection of the primary tumor. SBRT radiotherapy comprised 3 to 5 fractions at a biologically effective dose of at least 100 Gy.

Genomic DNA served as the source from which two-round multiplex PCR generated TCR beta CDR3 amplicons. Primers were specific to each TRBV and TRBJ gene in first-round PCR. From the multiplex PCR reads, TCRdb called clonotypes with MiXCR, one entry per CDR3 protein. The table has 30,000 to 40,000 distinct CDR3 sequences, around 22% seen once; the top ten hold less than 30%. This sequence joins TRBV12-3 or TRBV12-4 and TRBJ2-3; TRBD1 or TRBD2 may be the D gene (5 bases each). The sample here was PBMCs, taken before or after stereotactic body radiation therapy (not recorded which). This receptor was identified in a donor at least 50 years old with non-small cell lung cancer. The CDR3: CASTLQMGVDTQYF. Here the CDR3 DNA reads TGTGCCAGCACGCTGCAGATGGGGGTCGATACGCAGTATTTT.